The 2 T cell receptor beta chains reported below all come from one sample, sequenced in a study of blood T cell repertoires in COVID-19 (TCRdb year 2020). The library relied on the immunoSEQ multiplex PCR assay. In its TCRdb copy, this immuneACCESS table keeps in-frame sequences only and misses some clones. Where compared with another copy, unresolved V genes explain less than half of these, and the others have no known cause. This sample comprises a few hundred thousand clones, about 90% of them detected only once. The ten biggest clones cover 2.5% to 3% of the sample. Input material: PBMCs or T cells enriched from blood (not recorded which). These receptors were taken from a woman in her thirties who had recovered from COVID-19.

The chain carries TRBV10-3 and TRBJ1-5; D is perhaps TRBD1 (5 bases). This CDR3 is built from 15 residues. CDR1 is ENHRY, CDR2 SYGVKD, per germline. V was cut by 2 bases and J by 4 bases, with 12 bases left in between. The CDR3 region has the DNA TGTGCCATCAGTGAGAGGCAGGGAATAAATCAGCCCCAGCATTTT. Amino acids: CAISERQGINQPQHF.

The V gene is TRBV7-6, the J gene TRBJ1-5, with D possibly matching TRBD1 (5 bases). Germline CDR1 and CDR2: SGHVS and FNYEAQ. The CDR3 covers 15 residues. The V end was cut by 5 bases, the J end by 7 bases, with 18 bases between. CDR3 region: CASSANQGVGQPQHF. CDR3 bases: TGTGCCAGCAGCGCCAATCAGGGCGTGGGACAGCCCCAGCATTTT.